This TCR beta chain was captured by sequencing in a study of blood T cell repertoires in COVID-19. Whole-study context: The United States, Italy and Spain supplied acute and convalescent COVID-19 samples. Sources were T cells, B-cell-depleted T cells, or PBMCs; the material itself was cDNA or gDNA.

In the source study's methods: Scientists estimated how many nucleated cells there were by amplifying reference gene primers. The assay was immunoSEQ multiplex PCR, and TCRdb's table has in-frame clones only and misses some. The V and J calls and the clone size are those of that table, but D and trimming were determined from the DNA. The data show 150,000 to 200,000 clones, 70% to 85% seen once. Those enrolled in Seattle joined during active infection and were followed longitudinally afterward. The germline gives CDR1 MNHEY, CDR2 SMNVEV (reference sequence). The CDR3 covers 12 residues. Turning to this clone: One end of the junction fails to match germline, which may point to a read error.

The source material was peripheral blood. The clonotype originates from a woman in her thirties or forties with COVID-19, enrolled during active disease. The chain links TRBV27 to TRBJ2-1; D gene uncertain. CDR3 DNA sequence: TGTGCCAACAGTAGATCCAGAAATGAGCAGTTCTTC. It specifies CANSRSRNEQFF.